This paragraph reports one T cell receptor (beta chain). Original processing methods: Reference gene primer amplification yielded estimated nucleated cell counts. The method was immunoSEQ multiplex PCR; TCRdb's version includes in-frame clones alone and lacks a portion of them. V and J calls and clone size are as listed in that table; D and trimming were resolved from the DNA. Among 90,000 to 100,000 clones listed, 85% were seen once. This sample is drawn from a study of blood T cell repertoires in COVID-19. Study at large: From the United States, Italy and Spain came samples of acute and convalescent COVID-19. Sources were T cells, B-cell-depleted T cells, or PBMCs; the material itself was cDNA or gDNA.

Germline CDR1 and CDR2: KGHSH and LQKENI. The CDR3 consists of 16 residues. J was trimmed by 2 bases and V by 3 bases; bases with no gene match: 5. This chain links TRBV18 with TRBJ2-3; 10 bases are shared with TRBD2. The receptor comes from a man of 80 years or more with acute or convalescent COVID-19. Sequenced sample: peripheral blood. The CDR3 DNA reads TGTGCCAGCTCACCCCTAGCGGGAGTCACCACAGATACGCAGTATTTT. Translating it yields CASSPLAGVTTDTQYF.